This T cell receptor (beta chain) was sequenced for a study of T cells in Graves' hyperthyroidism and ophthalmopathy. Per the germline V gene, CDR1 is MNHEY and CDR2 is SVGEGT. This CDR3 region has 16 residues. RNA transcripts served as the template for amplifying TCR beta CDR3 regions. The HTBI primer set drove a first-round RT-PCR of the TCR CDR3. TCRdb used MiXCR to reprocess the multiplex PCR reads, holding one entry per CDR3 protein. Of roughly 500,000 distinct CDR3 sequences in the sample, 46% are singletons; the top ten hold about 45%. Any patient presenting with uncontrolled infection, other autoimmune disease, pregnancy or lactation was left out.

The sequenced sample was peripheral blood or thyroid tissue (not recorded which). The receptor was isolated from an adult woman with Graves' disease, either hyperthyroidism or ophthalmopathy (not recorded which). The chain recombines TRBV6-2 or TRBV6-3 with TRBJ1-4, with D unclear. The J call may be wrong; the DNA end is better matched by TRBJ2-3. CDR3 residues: CASSYSGSSVPDTQYF. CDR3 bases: TGTGCCAGCAGTTACTCAGGGTCCTCGGTCCCAGATACGCAGTATTTT.